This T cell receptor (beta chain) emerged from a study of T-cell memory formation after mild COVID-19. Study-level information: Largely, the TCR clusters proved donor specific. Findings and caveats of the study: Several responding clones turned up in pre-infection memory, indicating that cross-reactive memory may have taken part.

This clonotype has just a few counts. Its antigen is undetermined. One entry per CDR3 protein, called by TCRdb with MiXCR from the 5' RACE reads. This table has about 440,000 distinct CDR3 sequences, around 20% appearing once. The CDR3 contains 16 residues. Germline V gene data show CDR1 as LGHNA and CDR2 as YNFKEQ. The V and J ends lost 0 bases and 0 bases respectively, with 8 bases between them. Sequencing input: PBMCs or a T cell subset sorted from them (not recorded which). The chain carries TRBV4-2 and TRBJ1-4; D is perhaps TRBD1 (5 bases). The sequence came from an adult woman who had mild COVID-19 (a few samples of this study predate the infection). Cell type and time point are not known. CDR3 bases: TGTGCCAGCAGCCAAGAGGGGGTCGCAACTAATGAAAAACTGTTTTTT. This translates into CASSQEGVATNEKLFF.